This T cell receptor (beta chain) was found in a study of blood T cell repertoires in COVID-19. Looking at the study overall: T cells, B-cell-depleted T cells, or PBMCs supplied cDNA or gDNA.

In the original analysis: Reference gene primer amplification gave nucleated cell count estimates. Data came from immunoSEQ multiplex PCR; TCRdb stores just in-frame clones and leaves some out. The D gene and trimming were derived from the DNA, and the V and J assignments and clone size from that table. Of 65,000 to 95,000 clones in the sample, about 88% were seen once. With V trimmed by 2 bases and J by 9 bases, 9 bases remained unmatched. Looked up from germline, CDR1 is SGDLS and CDR2 is YYNGEE. The CDR3 is made up of 15 amino acids. The chain combines TRBV9 with TRBJ2-1, with 9 bases matching TRBD2. This sequence was found in a man aged 70-80 years with active or convalescent COVID-19. The sequencing sample was made of peripheral blood. The DNA for the CDR3 is TGTGCCAGCAGCGTCACCCAGCGGGAGGTTGGTGAGCAGTTCTTC. This encodes CASSVTQREVGEQFF. Using reference TRBV9 and TRBJ2-1 for the parts outside the CDR3, the full variable domain is DSGVTQTPKHLITATGQRVTLRCSPRSGDLSVYWYQQSLDQGLQFLIQYYNGEERAKGNILERFSAQQFPDLHSELNLSSLELGDSALYFCASSVTQREVGEQFFGPGTRLTVL.